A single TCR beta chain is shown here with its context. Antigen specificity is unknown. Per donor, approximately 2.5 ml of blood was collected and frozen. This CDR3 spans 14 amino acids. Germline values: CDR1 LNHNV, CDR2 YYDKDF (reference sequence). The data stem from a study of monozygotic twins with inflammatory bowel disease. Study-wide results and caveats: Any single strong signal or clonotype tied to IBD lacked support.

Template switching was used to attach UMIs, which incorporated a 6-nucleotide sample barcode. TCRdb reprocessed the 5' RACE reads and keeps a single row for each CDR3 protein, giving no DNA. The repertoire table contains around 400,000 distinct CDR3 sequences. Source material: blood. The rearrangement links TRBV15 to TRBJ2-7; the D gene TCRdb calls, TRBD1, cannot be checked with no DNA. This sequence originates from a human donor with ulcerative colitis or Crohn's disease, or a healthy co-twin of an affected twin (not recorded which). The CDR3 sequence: CATSSRTGSYEQYF.